This TCR beta chain was retrieved from a study of shared clonotypes between healthy human individuals. A word on this clone: Other nucleotide sequences from this sample produce the same CDR3.

CDR1 SQVTM and CDR2 ANQGSEA come from the germline V gene. V was trimmed by 6 bases and J by 0 bases, leaving 5 bases between them. This CDR3 comprises 12 residues. The assay was immunoSEQ multiplex PCR, and TCRdb's table has in-frame clones only and misses some. The sample consists of fewer than 2.5 million clones, 93% of them appearing once. The specimen was naive CD4+ T cells from PBMCs. Regarding subset: CD45RA+ positively selected. The TCR was taken from a man between 18 and 29 years old in good health. Some clones in this sample may be carry-over from other donors' samples. The chain uses TRBV29-1 and TRBJ1-4; no clear D. CDR3 residues: CSVGATNEKLFF. In DNA form, the CDR3 reads TGCAGCGTGGGAGCAACTAATGAAAAACTGTTTTTT.